Following are 2 T cell receptor beta chains from one sample sequenced in a study of CD8 T cell repertoires and HIV-1 epitope variants. Their cognate antigens are unknown. Sequenced by immunoSEQ multiplex PCR; TCRdb stores in-frame clones only, minus some. The table includes 3,500 or so clones, approximately 71% detected once. Sequenced: cultured CD8+ T cells derived from PBMCs. The receptors shown here come from a male donor with HIV.

This clone has just a few counts. The chain uses TRBV10-3 and TRBJ1-1, with D perhaps TRBD1 (6 bases). V gave up 3 bases and J gave up 8 bases, with 13 bases separating them. This CDR3 contains 13 residues. CDR1 is ENHRY and CDR2 is SYGVKD in the germline V gene. Here the CDR3 DNA reads TGTGCCATCAGTGATTCGACCGGGGGCGAAGCTTTCTTT. Protein product: CAISDSTGGEAFF.

The chain uses TRBV6-1 and TRBJ2-7, with 9 bases that match TRBD1. The germline V gene encodes CDR1 MNHNS and CDR2 SASEGT. The CDR3 length is 13 residues. J was trimmed by 0 bases and V by 10 bases; bases with no gene match: 4. The CDR3 sequence: CAMGTGSSYEQYF. In DNA form, the CDR3 reads TGTGCCATGGGGACAGGGAGCTCCTACGAGCAGTACTTC.